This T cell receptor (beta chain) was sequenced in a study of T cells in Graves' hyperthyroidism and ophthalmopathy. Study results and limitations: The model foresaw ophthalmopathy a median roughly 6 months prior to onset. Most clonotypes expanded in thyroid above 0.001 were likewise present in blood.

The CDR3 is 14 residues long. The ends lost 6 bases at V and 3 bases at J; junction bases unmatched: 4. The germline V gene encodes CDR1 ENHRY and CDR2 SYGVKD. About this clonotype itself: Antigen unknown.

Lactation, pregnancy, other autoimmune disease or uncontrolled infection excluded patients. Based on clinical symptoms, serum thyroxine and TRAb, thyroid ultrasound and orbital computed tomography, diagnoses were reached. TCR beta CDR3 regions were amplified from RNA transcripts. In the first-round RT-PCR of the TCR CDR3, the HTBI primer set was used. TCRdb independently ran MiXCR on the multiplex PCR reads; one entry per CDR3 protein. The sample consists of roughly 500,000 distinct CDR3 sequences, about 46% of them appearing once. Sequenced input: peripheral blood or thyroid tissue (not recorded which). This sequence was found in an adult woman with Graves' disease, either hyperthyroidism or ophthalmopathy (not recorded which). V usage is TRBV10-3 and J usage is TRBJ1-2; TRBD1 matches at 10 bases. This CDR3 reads CAIRPGQGYYGYTF. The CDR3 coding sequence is TGTGCCATCAGACCGGGACAGGGGTACTATGGCTACACCTTC.